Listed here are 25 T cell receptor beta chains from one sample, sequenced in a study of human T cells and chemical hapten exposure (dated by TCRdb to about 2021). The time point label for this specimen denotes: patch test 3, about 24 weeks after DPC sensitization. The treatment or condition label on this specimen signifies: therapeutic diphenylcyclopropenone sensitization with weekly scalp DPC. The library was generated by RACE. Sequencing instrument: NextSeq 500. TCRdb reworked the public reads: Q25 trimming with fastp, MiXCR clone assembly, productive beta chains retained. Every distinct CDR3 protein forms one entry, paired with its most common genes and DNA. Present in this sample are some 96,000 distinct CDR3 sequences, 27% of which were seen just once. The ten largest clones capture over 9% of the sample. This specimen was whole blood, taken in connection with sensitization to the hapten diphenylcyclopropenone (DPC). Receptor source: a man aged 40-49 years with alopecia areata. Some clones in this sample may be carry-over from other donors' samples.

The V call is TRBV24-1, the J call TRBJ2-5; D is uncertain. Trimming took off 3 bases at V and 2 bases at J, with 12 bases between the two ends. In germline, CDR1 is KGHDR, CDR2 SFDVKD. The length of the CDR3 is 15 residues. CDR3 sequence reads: CATSDPDTPQETQYF. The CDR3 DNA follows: TGTGCCACCAGTGATCCCGACACTCCGCAAGAGACCCAGTACTTC.

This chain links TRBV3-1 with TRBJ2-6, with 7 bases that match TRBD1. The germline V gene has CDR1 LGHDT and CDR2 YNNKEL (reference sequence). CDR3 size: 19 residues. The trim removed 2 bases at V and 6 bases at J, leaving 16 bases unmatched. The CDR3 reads CASSQLEGTARLMANVLTF. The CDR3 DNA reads TGTGCCAGCAGCCAATTGGAAGGGACAGCAAGGCTGATGGCCAACGTCCTGACTTTC.

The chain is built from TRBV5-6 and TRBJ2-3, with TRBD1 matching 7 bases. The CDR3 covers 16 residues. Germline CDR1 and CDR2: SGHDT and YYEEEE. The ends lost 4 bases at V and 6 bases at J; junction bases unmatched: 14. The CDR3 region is CASSPTGTEIWDTQYF. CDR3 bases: TGTGCCAGCAGCCCAACCGGGACAGAAATATGGGATACGCAGTATTTT. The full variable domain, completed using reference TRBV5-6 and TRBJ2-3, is DAGVTQSPTHLIKTRGQQVTLRCSPKSGHDTVSWYQQALGQGPQFIFQYYEEEERQRGNFPDRFSGHQFPNYSSELNVNALLLGDSALYLCASSPTGTEIWDTQYFGPGTRLTVL.

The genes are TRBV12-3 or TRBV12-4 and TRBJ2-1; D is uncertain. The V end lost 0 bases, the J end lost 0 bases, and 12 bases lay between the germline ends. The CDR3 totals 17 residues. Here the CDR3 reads CASSLAHLGSSYNEQFF. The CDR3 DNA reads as TGTGCCAGCAGTTTAGCGCATCTCGGAAGCTCCTACAATGAGCAGTTCTTC.

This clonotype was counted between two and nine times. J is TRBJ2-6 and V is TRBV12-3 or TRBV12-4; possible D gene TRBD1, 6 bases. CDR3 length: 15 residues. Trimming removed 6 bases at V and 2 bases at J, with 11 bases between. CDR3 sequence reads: CASSYTGTGANVLTF. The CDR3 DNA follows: TGTGCCAGCAGCTATACAGGGACTGGGGCCAACGTCCTGACTTTC.

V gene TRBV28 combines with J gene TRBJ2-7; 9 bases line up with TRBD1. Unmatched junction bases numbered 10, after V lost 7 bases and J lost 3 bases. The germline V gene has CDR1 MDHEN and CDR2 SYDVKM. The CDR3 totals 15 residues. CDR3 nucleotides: TGTGCCAGCACTATTGGCGGGACAGGGCACTACGAGCAGTACTTC. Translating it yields CASTIGGTGHYEQYF.

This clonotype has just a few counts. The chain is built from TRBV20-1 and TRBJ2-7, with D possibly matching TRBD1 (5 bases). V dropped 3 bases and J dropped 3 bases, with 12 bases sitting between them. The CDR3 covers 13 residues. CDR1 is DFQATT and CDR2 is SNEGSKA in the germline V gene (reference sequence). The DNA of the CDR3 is TGCAGTGCTAGTGACAGTGGAGTCTACGAGCAGTACTTC. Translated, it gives CSASDSGVYEQYF.

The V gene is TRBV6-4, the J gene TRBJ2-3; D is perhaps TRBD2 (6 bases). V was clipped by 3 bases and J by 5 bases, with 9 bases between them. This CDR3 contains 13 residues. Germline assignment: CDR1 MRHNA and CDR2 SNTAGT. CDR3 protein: CASSEGGEDTQYF. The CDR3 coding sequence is TGTGCCAGCAGTGAGGGAGGTGAAGATACGCAGTATTTT.

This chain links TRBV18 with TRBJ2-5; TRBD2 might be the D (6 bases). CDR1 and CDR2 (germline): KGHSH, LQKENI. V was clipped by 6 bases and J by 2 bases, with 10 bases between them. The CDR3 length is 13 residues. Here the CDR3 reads CASSPGLQETQYF. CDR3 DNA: TGTGCCAGCTCCCCGGGACTGCAAGAGACCCAGTACTTC.

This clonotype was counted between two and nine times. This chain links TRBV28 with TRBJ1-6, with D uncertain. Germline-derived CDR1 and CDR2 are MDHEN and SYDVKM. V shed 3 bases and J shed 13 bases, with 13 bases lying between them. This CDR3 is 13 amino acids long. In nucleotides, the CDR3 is TGTGCCAGCAGTTTGAGAGTGGAAACTCCCCTCCACTTT. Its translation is CASSLRVETPLHF.

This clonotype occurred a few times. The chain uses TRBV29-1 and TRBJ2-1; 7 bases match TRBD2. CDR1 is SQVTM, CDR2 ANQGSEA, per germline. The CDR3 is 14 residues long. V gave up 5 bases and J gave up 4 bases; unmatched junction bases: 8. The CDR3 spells CSVLGGRRYNEQFF. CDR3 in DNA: TGCAGCGTTTTGGGAGGGCGGCGATACAATGAGCAGTTCTTC.

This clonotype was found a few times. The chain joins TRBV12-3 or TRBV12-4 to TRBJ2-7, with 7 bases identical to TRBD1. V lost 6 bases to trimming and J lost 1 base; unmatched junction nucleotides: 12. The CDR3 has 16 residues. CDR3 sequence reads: CASSEVTGVRSYEQYF. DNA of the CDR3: TGTGCCAGCAGCGAGGTCACAGGGGTCAGATCCTACGAGCAGTACTTC.

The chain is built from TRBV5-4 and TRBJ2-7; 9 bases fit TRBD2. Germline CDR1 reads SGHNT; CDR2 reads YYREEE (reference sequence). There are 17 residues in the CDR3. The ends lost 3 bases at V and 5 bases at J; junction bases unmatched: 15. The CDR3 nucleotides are TGTGCCAGCAGCTCCTCGTTATGGGCGGGAGGGCGCCACGAGCAGTACTTC. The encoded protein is CASSSSLWAGGRHEQYF.

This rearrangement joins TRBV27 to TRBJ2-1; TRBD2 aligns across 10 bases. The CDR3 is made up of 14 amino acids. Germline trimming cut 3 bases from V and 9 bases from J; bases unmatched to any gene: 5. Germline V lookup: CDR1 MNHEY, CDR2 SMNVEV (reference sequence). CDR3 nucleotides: TGTGCCAGCAGTTTCCAGCGGGAGGGAAGTGAGCAGTTCTTC. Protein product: CASSFQREGSEQFF.

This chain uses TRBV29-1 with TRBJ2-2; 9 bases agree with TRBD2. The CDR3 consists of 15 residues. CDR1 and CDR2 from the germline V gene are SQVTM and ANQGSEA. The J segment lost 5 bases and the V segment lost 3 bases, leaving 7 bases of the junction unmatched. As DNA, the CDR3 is TGCAGCGTTGATATAGCGGGAGCGCGAACCGGGGAGCTGTTTTTT. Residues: CSVDIAGARTGELFF.

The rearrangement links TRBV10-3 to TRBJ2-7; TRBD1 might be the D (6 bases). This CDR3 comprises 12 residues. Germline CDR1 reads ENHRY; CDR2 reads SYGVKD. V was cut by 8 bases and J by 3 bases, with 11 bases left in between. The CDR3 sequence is CAIGTLNYEQYF. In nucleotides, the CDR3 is TGTGCCATCGGGACACTAAACTACGAGCAGTACTTC.

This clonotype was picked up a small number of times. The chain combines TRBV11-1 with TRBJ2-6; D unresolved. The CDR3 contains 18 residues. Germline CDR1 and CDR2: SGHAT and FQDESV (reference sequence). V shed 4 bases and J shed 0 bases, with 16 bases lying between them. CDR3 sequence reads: CASSSTPATYSGANVLTF. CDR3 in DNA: TGTGCCAGCAGCTCAACACCCGCAACTTACTCTGGGGCCAACGTCCTGACTTTC.

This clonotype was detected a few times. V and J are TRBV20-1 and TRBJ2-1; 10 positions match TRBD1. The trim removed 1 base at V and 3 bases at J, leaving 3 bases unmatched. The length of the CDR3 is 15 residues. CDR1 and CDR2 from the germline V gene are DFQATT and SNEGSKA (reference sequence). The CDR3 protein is CSARADRGYYNEQFF. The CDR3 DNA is TGCAGTGCTAGAGCGGACAGGGGGTACTACAATGAGCAGTTCTTC.

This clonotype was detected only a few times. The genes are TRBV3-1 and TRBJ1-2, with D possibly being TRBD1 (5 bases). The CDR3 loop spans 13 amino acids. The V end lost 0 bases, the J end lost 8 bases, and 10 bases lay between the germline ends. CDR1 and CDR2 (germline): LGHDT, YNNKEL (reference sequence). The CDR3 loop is CASSQDLYRGYTF. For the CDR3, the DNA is TGTGCCAGCAGCCAAGATCTGTACAGGGGCTACACCTTC.

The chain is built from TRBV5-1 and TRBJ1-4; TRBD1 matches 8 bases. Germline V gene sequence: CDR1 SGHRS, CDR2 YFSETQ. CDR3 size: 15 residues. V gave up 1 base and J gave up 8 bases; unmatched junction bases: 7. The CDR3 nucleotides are TGCGCCAGCAGCTTGTCCGGACAGGGAGAAGAAAAACTGTTTTTT. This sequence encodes CASSLSGQGEEKLFF.

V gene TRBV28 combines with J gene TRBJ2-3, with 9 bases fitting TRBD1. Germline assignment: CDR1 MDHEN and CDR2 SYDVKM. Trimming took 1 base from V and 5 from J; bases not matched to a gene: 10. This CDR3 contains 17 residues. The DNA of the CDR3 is TGTGCCAGCAGTTTATCGTCTCGGACAGGGGCGGGAGATACGCAGTATTTT. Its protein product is CASSLSSRTGAGDTQYF.

CDR3 protein: CASLGQGHSGNTIYF. The CDR3 DNA follows: TGTGCCAGCCTTGGACAGGGGCACTCTGGAAACACCATATATTTT. This rearrangement joins TRBV6-5 to TRBJ1-3, with TRBD1 matching 9 bases. The CDR3 runs to 15 residues. Trimming at V came to 8 bases and at J to 0 bases, leaving 5 bases not matched to a gene. Germline values: CDR1 MNHEY, CDR2 SVGAGI.

The CDR3, as DNA: TGTGCCAGCAGCCGGAGAGTGAGCCAAGAGACCCAGTACTTC. Its translation is CASSRRVSQETQYF. The gene calls are TRBV3-1 and TRBJ2-5; D uncertain. The CDR3 runs 14 residues. Trimming took 4 bases from V and 1 from J, leaving 10 bases between them. CDR1 and CDR2 (germline): LGHDT, YNNKEL (reference sequence).

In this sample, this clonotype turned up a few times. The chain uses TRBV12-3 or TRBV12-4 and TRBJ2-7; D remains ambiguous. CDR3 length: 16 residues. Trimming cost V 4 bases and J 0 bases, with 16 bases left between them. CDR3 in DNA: TGTGCCAGCAGTTCTCTGGCAGAAGTAAACTCCTACGAGCAGTACTTC. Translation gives CASSSLAEVNSYEQYF.

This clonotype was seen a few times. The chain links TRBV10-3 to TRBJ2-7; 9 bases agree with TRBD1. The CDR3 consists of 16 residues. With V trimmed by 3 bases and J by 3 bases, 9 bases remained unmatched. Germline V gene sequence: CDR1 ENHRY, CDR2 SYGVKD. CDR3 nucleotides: TGTGCCATCAGTGATTTTCCGGGACAGGGAGGCTACGAGCAGTACTTC. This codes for CAISDFPGQGGYEQYF.